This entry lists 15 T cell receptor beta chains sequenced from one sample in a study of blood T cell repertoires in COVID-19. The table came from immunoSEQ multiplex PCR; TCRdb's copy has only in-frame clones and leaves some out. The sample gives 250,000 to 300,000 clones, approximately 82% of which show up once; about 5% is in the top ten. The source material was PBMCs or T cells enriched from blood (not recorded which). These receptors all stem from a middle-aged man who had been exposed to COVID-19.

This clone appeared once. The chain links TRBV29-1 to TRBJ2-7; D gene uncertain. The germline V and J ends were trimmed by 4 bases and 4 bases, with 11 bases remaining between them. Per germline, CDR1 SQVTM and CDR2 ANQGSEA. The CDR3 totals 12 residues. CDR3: CSVVLEPYEQYF. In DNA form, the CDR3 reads TGCAGCGTTGTACTCGAGCCTTACGAGCAGTACTTC.

CDR3 loop: CASSSLNSNTEAFF. CDR3 sequence (DNA): TGCGCCAGCAGCTCTCTGAACTCGAACACTGAAGCTTTCTTT. The chain is built from TRBV5-1 and TRBJ1-1; no firm D call. The germline V gene encodes CDR1 SGHRS and CDR2 YFSETQ. This CDR3 is 14 amino acids long. Trimming removed 3 bases from V and 1 base from J, with 10 bases in between.

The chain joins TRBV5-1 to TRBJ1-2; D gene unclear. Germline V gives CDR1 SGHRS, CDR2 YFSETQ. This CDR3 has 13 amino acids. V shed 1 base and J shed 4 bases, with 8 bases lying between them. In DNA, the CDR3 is TGCGCCAGCAGCTTGTCTGCGCCCTATGGCTACACCTTC. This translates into CASSLSAPYGYTF.

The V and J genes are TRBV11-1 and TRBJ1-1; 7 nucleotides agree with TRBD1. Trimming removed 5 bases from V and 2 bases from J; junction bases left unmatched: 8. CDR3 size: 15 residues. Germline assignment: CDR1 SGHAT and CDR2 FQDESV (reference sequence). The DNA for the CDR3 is TGTGCCAGCAGCGCAGCCCGGGACAGAAACACTGAAGCTTTCTTT. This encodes CASSAARDRNTEAFF.

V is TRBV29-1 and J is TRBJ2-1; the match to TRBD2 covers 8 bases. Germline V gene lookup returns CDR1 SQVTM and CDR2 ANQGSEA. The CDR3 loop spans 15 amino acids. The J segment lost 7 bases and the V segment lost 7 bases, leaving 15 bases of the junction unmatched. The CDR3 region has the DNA TGCAGCGCAGTGCCCAGCGGGAGTTACCTAAATGAGCAGTTCTTC. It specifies CSAVPSGSYLNEQFF.

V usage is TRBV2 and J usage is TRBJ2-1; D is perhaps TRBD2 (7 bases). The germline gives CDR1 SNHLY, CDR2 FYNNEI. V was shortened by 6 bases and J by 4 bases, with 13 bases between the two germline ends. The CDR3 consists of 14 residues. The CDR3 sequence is CASRGRGAYNEQFF. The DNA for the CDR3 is TGTGCCAGCAGGGGACGGGGGGCGTACAATGAGCAGTTCTTC.

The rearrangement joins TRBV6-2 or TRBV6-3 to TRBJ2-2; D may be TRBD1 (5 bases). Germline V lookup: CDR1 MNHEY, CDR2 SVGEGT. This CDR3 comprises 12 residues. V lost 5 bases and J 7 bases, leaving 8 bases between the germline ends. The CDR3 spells CASSRTIGELFF. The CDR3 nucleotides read TGTGCCAGCAGTCGGACAATCGGGGAGCTGTTTTTT.

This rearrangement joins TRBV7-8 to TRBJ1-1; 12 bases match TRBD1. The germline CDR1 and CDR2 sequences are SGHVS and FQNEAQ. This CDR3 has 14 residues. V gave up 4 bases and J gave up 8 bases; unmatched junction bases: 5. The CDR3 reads CASSSRDRGREAFF. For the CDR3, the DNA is TGTGCCAGCAGCTCCCGGGACAGGGGGCGGGAAGCTTTCTTT.

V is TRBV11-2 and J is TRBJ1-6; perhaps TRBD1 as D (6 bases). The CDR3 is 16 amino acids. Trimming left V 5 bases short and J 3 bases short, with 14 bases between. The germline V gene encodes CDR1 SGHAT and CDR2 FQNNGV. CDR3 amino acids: CASSQGNRLYNSPLHF. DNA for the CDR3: TGTGCCAGCAGCCAGGGGAACAGGCTCTATAATTCACCCCTCCACTTT.

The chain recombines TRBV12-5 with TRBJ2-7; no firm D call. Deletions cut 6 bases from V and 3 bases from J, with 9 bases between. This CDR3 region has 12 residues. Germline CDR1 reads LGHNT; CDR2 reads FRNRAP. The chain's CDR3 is CASGIDNYEQYF. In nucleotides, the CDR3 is TGTGCTAGTGGAATTGACAACTACGAGCAGTACTTC.

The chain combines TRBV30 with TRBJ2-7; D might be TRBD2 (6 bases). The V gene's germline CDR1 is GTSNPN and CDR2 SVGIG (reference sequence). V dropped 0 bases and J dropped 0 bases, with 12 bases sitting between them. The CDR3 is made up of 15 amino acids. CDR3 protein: CAWSVRGGTSYEQYF. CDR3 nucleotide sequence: TGTGCCTGGAGTGTACGGGGCGGGACCTCCTACGAGCAGTACTTC.

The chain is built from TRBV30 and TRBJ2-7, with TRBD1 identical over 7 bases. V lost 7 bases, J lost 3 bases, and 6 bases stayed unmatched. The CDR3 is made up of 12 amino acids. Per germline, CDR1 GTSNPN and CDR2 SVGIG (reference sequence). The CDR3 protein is CASRTGNYEQYF. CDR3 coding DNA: TGTGCCTCCAGGACAGGCAACTACGAGCAGTACTTC.

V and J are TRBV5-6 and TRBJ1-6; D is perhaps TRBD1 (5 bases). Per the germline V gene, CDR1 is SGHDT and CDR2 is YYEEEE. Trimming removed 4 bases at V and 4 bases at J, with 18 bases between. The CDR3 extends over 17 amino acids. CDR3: CASSLGGAGIYNSPLHF. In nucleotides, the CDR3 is TGTGCCAGCAGCCTCGGCGGTGCAGGGATATATAATTCACCCCTCCACTTT.

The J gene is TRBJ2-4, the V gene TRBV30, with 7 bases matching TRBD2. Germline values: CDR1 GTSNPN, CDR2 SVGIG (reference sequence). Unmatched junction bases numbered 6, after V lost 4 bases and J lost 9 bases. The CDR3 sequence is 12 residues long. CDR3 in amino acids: CAWTSSGSIQYF. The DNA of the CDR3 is TGTGCCTGGACGTCTAGCGGAAGCATTCAGTACTTC.

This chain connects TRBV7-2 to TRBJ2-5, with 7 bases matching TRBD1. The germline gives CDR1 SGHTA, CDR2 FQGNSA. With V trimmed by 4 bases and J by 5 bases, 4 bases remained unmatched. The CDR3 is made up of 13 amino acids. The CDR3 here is CASSWDRMETQYF. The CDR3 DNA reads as TGTGCCAGCAGCTGGGACAGAATGGAGACCCAGTACTTC.